This T cell receptor beta chain was retrieved from a study of T cell responses to AZD1222 COVID-19 vaccine. Sequencing used immunoSEQ multiplex PCR; TCRdb keeps in-frame clones, though not all of them. The table includes about 150,000 clones, more than 75% detected once. Germline V gene data show CDR1 as PRHDT and CDR2 as FYEKMQ (reference sequence). J gave up 2 bases and V 5 bases, and 5 bases lay outside the gene matches. The CDR3 is made up of 15 amino acids. V is TRBV13 and J is TRBJ1-3; 8 bases map to TRBD1. The sample here was peripheral blood, taken 28 days after the second AZD1222 dose. The receptor comes from an adult who received the AZD1222 COVID-19 vaccine. This CDR3 is CASSAQGAPGNTIYF. For the CDR3, the DNA is TGTGCCAGCAGCGCGCAGGGGGCCCCTGGAAACACCATATATTTT.